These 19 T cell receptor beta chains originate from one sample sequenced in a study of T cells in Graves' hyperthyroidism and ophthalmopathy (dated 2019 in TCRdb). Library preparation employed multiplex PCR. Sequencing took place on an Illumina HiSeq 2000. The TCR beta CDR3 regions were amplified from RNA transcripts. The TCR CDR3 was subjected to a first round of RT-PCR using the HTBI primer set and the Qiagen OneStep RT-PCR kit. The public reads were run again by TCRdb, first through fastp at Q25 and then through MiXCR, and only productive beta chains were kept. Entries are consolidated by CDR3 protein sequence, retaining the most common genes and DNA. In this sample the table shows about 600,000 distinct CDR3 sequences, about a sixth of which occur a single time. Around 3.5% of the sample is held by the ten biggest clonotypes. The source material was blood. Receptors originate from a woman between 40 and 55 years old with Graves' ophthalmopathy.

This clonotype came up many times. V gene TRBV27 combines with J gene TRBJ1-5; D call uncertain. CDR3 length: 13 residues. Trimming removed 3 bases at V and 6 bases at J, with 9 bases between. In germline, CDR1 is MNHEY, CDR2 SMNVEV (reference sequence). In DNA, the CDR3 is TGTGCCAGCAGTTTTAGGGTGGGTCAGCCCCAGCATTTT. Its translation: CASSFRVGQPQHF.

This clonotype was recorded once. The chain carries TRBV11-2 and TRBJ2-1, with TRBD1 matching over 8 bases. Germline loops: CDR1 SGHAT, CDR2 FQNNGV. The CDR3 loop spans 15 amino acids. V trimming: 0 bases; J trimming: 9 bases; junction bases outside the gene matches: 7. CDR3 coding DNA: TGTGCCAGCAGCTTAGATGGCCAGGGGGCGGGTGAGCAGTTCTTC. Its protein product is CASSLDGQGAGEQFF.

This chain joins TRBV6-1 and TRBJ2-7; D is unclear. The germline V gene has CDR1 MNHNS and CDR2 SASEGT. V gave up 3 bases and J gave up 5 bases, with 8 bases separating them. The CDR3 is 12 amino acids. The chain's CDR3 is CASSDFPNEQYF. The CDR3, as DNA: TGTGCCAGCAGTGATTTCCCCAACGAGCAGTACTTC.

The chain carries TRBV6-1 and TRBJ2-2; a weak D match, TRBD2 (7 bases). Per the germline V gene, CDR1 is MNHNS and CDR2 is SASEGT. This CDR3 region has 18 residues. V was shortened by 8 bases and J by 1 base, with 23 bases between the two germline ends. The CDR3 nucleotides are TGTGCCAGCCTCCCCTTAGGGGGGGACGGGGGGAACACCGGGGAGCTGTTTTTT. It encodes CASLPLGGDGGNTGELFF.

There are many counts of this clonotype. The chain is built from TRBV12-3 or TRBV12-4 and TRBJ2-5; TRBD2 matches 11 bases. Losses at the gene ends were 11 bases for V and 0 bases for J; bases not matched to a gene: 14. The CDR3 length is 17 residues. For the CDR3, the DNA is TGTGCCGGAAAGCGACTAGCGGGACATAAGTACCAAGAGACCCAGTACTTC. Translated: CAGKRLAGHKYQETQYF.

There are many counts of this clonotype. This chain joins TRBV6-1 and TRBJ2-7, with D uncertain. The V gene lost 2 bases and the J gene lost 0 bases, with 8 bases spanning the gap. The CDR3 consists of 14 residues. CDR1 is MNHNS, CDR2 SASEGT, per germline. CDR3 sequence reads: CASSEYSPSYEQYF. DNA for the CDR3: TGTGCCAGCAGTGAATATTCACCCTCCTACGAGCAGTACTTC.

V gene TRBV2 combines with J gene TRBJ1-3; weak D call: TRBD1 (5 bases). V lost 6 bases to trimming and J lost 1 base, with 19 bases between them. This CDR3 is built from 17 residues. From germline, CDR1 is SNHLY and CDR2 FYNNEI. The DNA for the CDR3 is TGTGCCAGCAGAGGGAGGGATCGCCAGGGATCTGGAAACACCATATATTTT. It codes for CASRGRDRQGSGNTIYF.

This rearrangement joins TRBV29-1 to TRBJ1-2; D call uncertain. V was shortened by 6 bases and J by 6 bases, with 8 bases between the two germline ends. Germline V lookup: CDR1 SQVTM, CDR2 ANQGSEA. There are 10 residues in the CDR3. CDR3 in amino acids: CSVGNDGYTF. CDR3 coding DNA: TGCAGCGTGGGGAACGATGGCTACACCTTC.

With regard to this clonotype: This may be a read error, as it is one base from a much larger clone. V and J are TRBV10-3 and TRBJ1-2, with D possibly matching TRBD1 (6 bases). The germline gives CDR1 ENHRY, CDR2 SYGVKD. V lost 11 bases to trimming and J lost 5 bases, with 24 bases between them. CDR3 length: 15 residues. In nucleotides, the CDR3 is TGTGCCCTCGGACAGCCGTGCCAAACTTATTATGGCTACACCTTC. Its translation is CALGQPCQTYYGYTF.

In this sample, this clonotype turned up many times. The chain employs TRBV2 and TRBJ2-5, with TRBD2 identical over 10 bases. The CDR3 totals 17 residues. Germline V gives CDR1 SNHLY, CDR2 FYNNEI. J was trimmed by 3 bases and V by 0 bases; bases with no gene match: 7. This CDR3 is CASSEALGLAGEETQYF. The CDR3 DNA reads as TGTGCCAGCAGTGAAGCGCTGGGGCTAGCGGGGGAAGAGACCCAGTACTTC.

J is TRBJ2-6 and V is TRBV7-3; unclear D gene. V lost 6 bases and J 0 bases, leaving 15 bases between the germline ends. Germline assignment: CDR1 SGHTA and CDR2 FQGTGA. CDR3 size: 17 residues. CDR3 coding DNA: TGTGCCAGCAGGTTGCAGCCGCCTTCCTCTGGGGCCAACGTCCTGACTTTC. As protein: CASRLQPPSSGANVLTF. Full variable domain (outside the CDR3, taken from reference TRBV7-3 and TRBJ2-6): GAGVSQTPSNKVTEKGKYVELRCDPISGHTALYWYRQSLGQGPEFLIYFQGTGAADDSGLPNDRFFAVRPEGSVSTLKIQRTERGDSAVYLCASRLQPPSSGANVLTFGAGSRLTVL.

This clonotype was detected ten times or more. CDR3 in amino acids: CASRPSNYGYTF. The CDR3, as DNA: TGCGCCAGCAGGCCCTCTAACTATGGCTACACCTTC. The chain links TRBV5-1 to TRBJ1-2; D ambiguous. This CDR3 is built from 12 residues. Per germline, CDR1 SGHRS and CDR2 YFSETQ. Between the trimmed V and J ends, which lost 5 bases and 0 bases, there was a span of 5 bases.

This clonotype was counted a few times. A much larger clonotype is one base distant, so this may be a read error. CDR3 region: CASSPGAGWNEQFF. The CDR3 DNA sequence: TGTGCCAGCAGCCCAGGGGCAGGGTGGAATGAGCAGTTCTTC. The V and J genes are TRBV11-3 and TRBJ2-1; D possibly corresponds to TRBD1 (6 bases). The V and J ends lost 5 bases and 7 bases respectively, with 15 bases between them. Germline CDR1 SGHNT, CDR2 YENEEA. The CDR3 is 14 residues long.

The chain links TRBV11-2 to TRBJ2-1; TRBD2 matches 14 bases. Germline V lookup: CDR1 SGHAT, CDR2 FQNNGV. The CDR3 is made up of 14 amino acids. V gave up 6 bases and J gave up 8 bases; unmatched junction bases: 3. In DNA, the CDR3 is TGTGCCAGCAGGGGGACTAGCGGGAGTGATGAGCAGTTCTTC. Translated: CASRGTSGSDEQFF. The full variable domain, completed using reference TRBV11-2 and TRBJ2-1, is EAGVAQSPRYKIIEKRQSVAFWCNPISGHATLYWYQQILGQGPKLLIQFQNNGVVDDSQLPKDRFSAERLKGVDSTLKIQPAKLEDSAVYLCASRGTSGSDEQFFGPGTRLTVL.

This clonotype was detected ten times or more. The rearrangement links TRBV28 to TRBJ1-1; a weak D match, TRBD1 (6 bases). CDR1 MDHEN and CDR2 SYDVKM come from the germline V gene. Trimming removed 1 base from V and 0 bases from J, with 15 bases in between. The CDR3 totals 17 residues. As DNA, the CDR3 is TGTGCCAGCAGTTTATATCCGGGGGCAGGGGTGAACACTGAAGCTTTCTTT. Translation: CASSLYPGAGVNTEAFF. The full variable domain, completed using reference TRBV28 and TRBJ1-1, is DVKVTQSSRYLVKRTGEKVFLECVQDMDHENMFWYRQDPGLGLRLIYFSYDVKMKEKGDIPEGYSVSREKKERFSLILESASTNQTSMYLCASSLYPGAGVNTEAFFGQGTRLTVV.

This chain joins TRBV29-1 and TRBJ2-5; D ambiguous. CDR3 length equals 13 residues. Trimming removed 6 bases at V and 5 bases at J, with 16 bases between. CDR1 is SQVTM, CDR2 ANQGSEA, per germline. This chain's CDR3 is CSVSGSTGETQYF. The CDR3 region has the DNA TGCAGCGTCTCGGGCAGTACTGGGGAGACCCAGTACTTC. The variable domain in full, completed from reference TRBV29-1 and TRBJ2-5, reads SAVISQKPSRDICQRGTSLTIQCQVDSQVTMMFWYRQQPGQSLTLIATANQGSEATYESGFVIDKFPISRPNLTFSTLTVSNMSPEDSSIYLCSVSGSTGETQYFGPGTRLLVL.

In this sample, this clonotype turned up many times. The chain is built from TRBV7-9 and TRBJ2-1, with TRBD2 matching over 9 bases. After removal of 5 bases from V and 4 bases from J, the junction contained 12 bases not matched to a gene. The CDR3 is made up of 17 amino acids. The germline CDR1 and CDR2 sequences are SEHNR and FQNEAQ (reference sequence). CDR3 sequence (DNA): TGTGCCAGCAGCCCTCCTGAGGTGCGGGGGGGTTACAATGAGCAGTTCTTC. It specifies CASSPPEVRGGYNEQFF.

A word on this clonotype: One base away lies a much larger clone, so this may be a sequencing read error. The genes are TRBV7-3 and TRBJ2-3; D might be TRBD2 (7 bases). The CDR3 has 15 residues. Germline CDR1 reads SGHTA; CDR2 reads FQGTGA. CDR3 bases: TGTGCCAGCAGCTCCGGGGGGCCCGGCACAGGTACGCAGTATTTT. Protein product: CASSSGGPGTGTQYF. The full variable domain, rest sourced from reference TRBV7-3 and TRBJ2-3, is GAGVSQTPSNKVTEKGKYVELRCDPISGHTALYWYRQSLGQGPEFLIYFQGTGAADDSGLPNDRFFAVRPEGSVSTLKIQRTERGDSAVYLCASSSGGPGTGTQYFGPGTRLTVL.

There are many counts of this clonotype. CDR3 DNA: TGTGCCTGGGATTTTTACGGCTACACCTTC. This encodes CAWDFYGYTF. The V call is TRBV30, the J call TRBJ1-2; D is unclear. V dropped 5 bases and J dropped 8 bases, with 9 bases sitting between them. The germline V gene encodes CDR1 GTSNPN and CDR2 SVGIG (reference sequence). The CDR3 loop spans 10 amino acids.